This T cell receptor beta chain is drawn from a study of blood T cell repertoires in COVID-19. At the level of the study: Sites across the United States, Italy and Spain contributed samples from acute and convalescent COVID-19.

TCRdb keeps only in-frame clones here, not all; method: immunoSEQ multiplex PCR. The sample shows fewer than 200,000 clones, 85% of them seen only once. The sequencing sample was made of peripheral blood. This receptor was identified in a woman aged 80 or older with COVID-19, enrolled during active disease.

The CDR3 coding sequence is TGTGCCAGTAGTATAGCCGCAGGGGGCCCAGGGAATGGCTACACCTTC. This gives the protein CASSIAAGGPGNGYTF. The chain couples TRBV19 to TRBJ1-2, with TRBD1 identical over 8 bases. J was trimmed by 6 bases and V by 1 base; bases with no gene match: 10. The CDR3 totals 16 residues. Per the germline V gene, CDR1 is LNHDA and CDR2 is SQIVND (reference sequence).